Shown below are 25 T cell receptor beta chains from a single sample sequenced in a study of T-cell reconstitution after alpha-beta-depleted transplantation in children. The authors prepared the TCRbeta library with unique molecular identifiers. TCRdb ran MiXCR on the PCR reads and lists one entry per CDR3 protein. Altogether approximately 240,000 distinct CDR3 sequences are present, approximately 9.9% being singletons, with the ten largest covering about 4.9%. The sequencing used PBMCs from the stem cell graft donor, collected from the stem cell graft. Receptors were obtained from a human donor who donated a stem cell graft to a child with SCID.

In this sample, this clonotype turned up a few times. J is TRBJ1-4 and V is TRBV6-1; no clear D. Germline CDR1 is MNHNS and CDR2 is SASEGT. V shed 10 bases and J shed 5 bases, with 11 bases lying between them. The CDR3 is 12 amino acids. CDR3 sequence: CATLGSNEKLFF. The CDR3 region has the DNA TGTGCCACACTGGGGTCAAATGAAAAACTGTTTTTT.

This clonotype occurred many times. This chain joins TRBV5-5 and TRBJ1-5; the D gene is possibly TRBD1 (6 bases). Germline V gives CDR1 SGHKS, CDR2 YYEKEE (reference sequence). The CDR3 has 15 amino acids. Trimming stripped 1 base from V and 2 bases from J, with 10 bases between. This CDR3 is CASSLYGGGNQPQHF. CDR3 bases: TGTGCCAGCAGCTTGTACGGGGGCGGCAATCAGCCCCAGCATTTT.

In this sample, this clonotype turned up many times. The chain carries TRBV5-1 and TRBJ1-4; possible D gene TRBD1, 6 bases. Per germline, CDR1 SGHRS and CDR2 YFSETQ. Trimming removed 4 bases from V and 5 bases from J, with 21 bases in between. This CDR3 spans 17 amino acids. This chain's CDR3 is CASSPTPRTAENEKLFF. The CDR3 DNA reads as TGCGCCAGCAGCCCTACACCACGGACAGCTGAAAATGAAAAACTGTTTTTT.

This clonotype was counted many times. This sequence joins TRBV20-1 and TRBJ1-6; D not resolved. Germline CDR1 is DFQATT and CDR2 is SNEGSKA (reference sequence). V was cut by 3 bases and J by 1 base, with 13 bases left in between. The CDR3 totals 16 residues. Here the CDR3 reads CSARAADLSYNSPLHF. For the CDR3, the DNA is TGCAGTGCTAGGGCAGCAGATCTTTCCTATAATTCACCCCTCCACTTT.

This clonotype was found many times. The chain combines TRBV10-3 with TRBJ2-3; D is uncertain. CDR3 length: 15 residues. V was clipped by 10 bases and J by 0 bases, with 17 bases between them. The V gene's germline CDR1 is ENHRY and CDR2 SYGVKD. In DNA, the CDR3 is TGTGCCAGCCGTGGGTCCTTCTTTAGCACAGATACGCAGTATTTT. Translating gives CASRGSFFSTDTQYF.

Many counts were recorded for this clonotype. The rearrangement uses TRBV7-2 and TRBJ2-2, with D possibly matching TRBD1 (5 bases). V was shortened by 2 bases and J by 2 bases, with 9 bases between the two germline ends. This CDR3 comprises 15 residues. Germline CDR1 and CDR2: SGHTA and FQGNSA. CDR3 residues: CASSLIRTNTGELFF. CDR3 sequence (DNA): TGTGCCAGCAGCTTAATCAGGACAAACACCGGGGAGCTGTTTTTT. The whole variable domain, filled in from reference TRBV7-2 and TRBJ2-2, reads GAGVSQSPSNKVTEKGKDVELRCDPISGHTALYWYRQSLGQGLEFLIYFQGNSAPDKSGLPSDRFSAERTGGSVSTLTIQRTQQEDSAVYLCASSLIRTNTGELFFGEGSRLTVL.

This clonotype was detected many times. The chain is built from TRBV27 and TRBJ1-2; the D gene is possibly TRBD1 (5 bases). Per germline, CDR1 MNHEY and CDR2 SMNVEV (reference sequence). The CDR3 covers 13 residues. Trimming left V 2 bases short and J 8 bases short, with 12 bases between. CDR3 bases: TGTGCCAGCAGTTTAATTTCGGGGGAAGGCTACACCTTC. Encoded protein: CASSLISGEGYTF.

Many counts were recorded for this clonotype. The V call is TRBV5-1, the J call TRBJ2-3; 14 nucleotides align to TRBD2. V lost 4 bases and J lost 0; bases outside the gene matches: 10. Germline V gives CDR1 SGHRS, CDR2 YFSETQ. CDR3 length equals 19 residues. Here the CDR3 reads CASSPGLAGAGFSTDTQYF. CDR3 DNA: TGCGCCAGCAGCCCGGGACTAGCGGGGGCGGGCTTTAGCACAGATACGCAGTATTTT.

The table lists this clonotype with many counts. The chain links TRBV19 to TRBJ2-6; D gene unclear. Germline CDR1 and CDR2: LNHDA and SQIVND (reference sequence). V lost 9 bases to trimming and J lost 0 bases, with 6 bases between them. The CDR3 has 13 amino acids. CDR3 loop: CASQTSGANVLTF. CDR3 DNA sequence: TGTGCCAGCCAGACCTCTGGGGCCAACGTCCTGACTTTC.

Note on this clonotype: One end of the junction varies from germline; a read error may be responsible. J is TRBJ2-2 and V is TRBV5-1; possible D gene TRBD1, 5 bases. The CDR3 is 15 amino acids. Germline CDR1 reads SGHRS; CDR2 reads YFSETQ. The CDR3 loop is CACSLGLDHTWELFF. The CDR3 nucleotides are TGCGCCTGCAGCTTGGGGCTAGATCACACCTGGGAGCTGTTTTTT.

In this sample, this clonotype turned up many times. The rearrangement links TRBV20-1 to TRBJ2-7; D gene ambiguous. Looked up from germline, CDR1 is DFQATT and CDR2 is SNEGSKA (reference sequence). CDR3 length equals 11 residues. The CDR3 spells CRVQNSYEQYF. CDR3 sequence (DNA): TGCAGGGTACAAAACTCCTACGAGCAGTACTTC.

The rearrangement links TRBV5-4 to TRBJ1-6; the D gene is possibly TRBD1 (5 bases). CDR1 is SGHNT and CDR2 is YYREEE in the germline V gene (reference sequence). The V end was cut by 5 bases, the J end by 0 bases, with 12 bases between. There are 16 residues in the CDR3. The CDR3 spells CASSTGTDSYNSPLHF. The CDR3 nucleotides read TGTGCCAGCAGTACCGGGACGGACTCCTATAATTCACCCCTCCACTTT.

This clonotype was detected many times. V gene TRBV5-1 combines with J gene TRBJ2-1; 10 nucleotides align to TRBD2. CDR1 SGHRS and CDR2 YFSETQ come from the germline V gene. The CDR3 contains 15 residues. V trimming: 1 base; J trimming: 6 bases; junction bases outside the gene matches: 4. The CDR3 sequence: CASSLSGGGVNEQFF. The CDR3, as DNA: TGCGCCAGCAGCTTGAGCGGGGGGGGCGTCAATGAGCAGTTCTTC.

This clonotype was observed at least ten times. The rearrangement joins TRBV7-7 to TRBJ1-2; 8 bases match TRBD1. The V segment lost 5 bases and the J segment 5 bases; nucleotides outside the gene matches: 10. The CDR3 is 15 residues long. Germline V CDR1 and CDR2: SSHAT, FNYEAQ (reference sequence). The CDR3 spells CASSAARQGSYGYTF. The CDR3 DNA reads as TGTGCCAGCAGCGCCGCCAGACAGGGGTCGTATGGCTACACCTTC.

The CDR3 is CASSSGTVTGELFF. The CDR3 coding sequence is TGTGCCAGCAGCTCAGGGACTGTCACCGGGGAGCTGTTTTTT. The chain carries TRBV11-3 and TRBJ2-2, with a possible D match to TRBD2 (6 bases). This CDR3 comprises 14 residues. V lost 4 bases and J lost 4, with 10 bases in between. The germline CDR1 and CDR2 sequences are SGHNT and YENEEA.

This clonotype was counted ten times or more. The rearrangement joins TRBV11-2 to TRBJ2-1; no reliable D call. This CDR3 contains 11 residues. CDR1 is SGHAT, CDR2 FQNNGV, per germline. Trimming stripped 4 bases from V and 3 bases from J, with 1 base between. The CDR3 coding sequence is TGTGCCAGCAGCTACTACAATGAGCAGTTCTTC. Its protein product is CASSYYNEQFF.

This clonotype was picked up many times. This chain joins TRBV20-1 and TRBJ1-3; the D gene is possibly TRBD1 (5 bases). This CDR3 spans 15 amino acids. Germline V gene data show CDR1 as DFQATT and CDR2 as SNEGSKA (reference sequence). The V and J ends lost 6 bases and 0 bases respectively, with 15 bases between them. In DNA form, the CDR3 reads TGCAGTGCCCTGCCGGGACTGGGCTCTGGAAACACCATATATTTT. It codes for CSALPGLGSGNTIYF.

The J gene is TRBJ1-1, the V gene TRBV5-1, with a tentative D call TRBD1 (6 bases). V gave up 0 bases and J gave up 9 bases, with 18 bases separating them. This CDR3 has 15 residues. Germline-derived CDR1 and CDR2 are SGHRS and YFSETQ. The chain's CDR3 is CASSLAVGGPPKAFF. In DNA form, the CDR3 reads TGCGCCAGCAGCTTGGCAGTGGGGGGGCCGCCGAAAGCTTTCTTT.

In this sample, this clonotype turned up many times. The chain couples TRBV2 to TRBJ2-5, with D uncertain. The CDR3 spans 11 residues. V lost 7 bases and J lost 2, with 5 bases in between. Germline V CDR1 and CDR2: SNHLY, FYNNEI. The CDR3 reads CASKFQETQYF. DNA for the CDR3: TGTGCCAGCAAGTTTCAAGAGACCCAGTACTTC.

This clonotype was seen ten or more times. The chain combines TRBV7-2 with TRBJ2-1, with D uncertain. The ends were cut back, 3 bases at V and 4 bases at J, with 10 bases in the middle. Germline V gene sequence: CDR1 SGHTA, CDR2 FQGNSA. The CDR3 is made up of 14 amino acids. CDR3 residues: CASSFNGPYNEQFF. For the CDR3, the DNA is TGTGCCAGCAGCTTTAACGGGCCTTACAATGAGCAGTTCTTC.

The table lists this clonotype with many counts. This sequence joins TRBV12-3 or TRBV12-4 and TRBJ2-7; tentative D call: TRBD1 (5 bases). The CDR3 is 15 residues long. Trimming removed 1 base from V and 4 bases from J, with 14 bases in between. This chain's CDR3 is CASSLVGAKSYEQYF. DNA for the CDR3: TGTGCCAGCAGTTTAGTTGGGGCCAAGTCATACGAGCAGTACTTC.

In its sample, this clonotype was seen many times. The J gene is TRBJ1-2, the V gene TRBV7-9; 7 bases line up with TRBD1. The length of the CDR3 is 15 residues. V dropped 7 bases and J dropped 2; count of bases not matched to a gene: 10. Germline V CDR1 and CDR2: SEHNR, FQNEAQ (reference sequence). The CDR3 DNA reads TGTGCCAGCATCGCCGTCGGACAGGAGAACTATGGCTACACCTTC. Encoded protein: CASIAVGQENYGYTF.

This clonotype came up many times. The genes are TRBV5-1 and TRBJ1-2; no firm D call. In germline, CDR1 is SGHRS, CDR2 YFSETQ. This CDR3 has 15 residues. V dropped 2 bases and J dropped 1 base, with 12 bases sitting between them. The CDR3 DNA follows: TGCGCCAGCAGCTTACTCCAGGTCGGTAACTATGGCTACACCTTC. This codes for CASSLLQVGNYGYTF.

This clonotype was seen repeatedly, ten times or more. The rearrangement links TRBV5-1 to TRBJ1-6; 9 positions agree with TRBD1. CDR1 is SGHRS and CDR2 is YFSETQ in the germline V gene. The V segment lost 5 bases and the J segment 10 bases; nucleotides outside the gene matches: 7. CDR3 size: 14 residues. In DNA form, the CDR3 reads TGCGCCAGCAGTTTCACAGGGGGCGACTCACCCCTCCACTTT. Translation gives CASSFTGGDSPLHF. Complete variable domain (other parts from reference TRBV5-1 and TRBJ1-6): KAGVTQTPRYLIKTRGQQVTLSCSPISGHRSVSWYQQTPGQGLQFLFEYFSETQRNKGNFPGRFSGRQFSNSRSEMNVSTLELGDSALYLCASSFTGGDSPLHFGNGTRLTVT.

J is TRBJ1-2 and V is TRBV27; TRBD1 aligns across 8 bases. With 3 bases clipped from V and 7 bases from J, the junction kept 10 bases outside the gene matches. Per germline, CDR1 MNHEY and CDR2 SMNVEV (reference sequence). There are 15 residues in the CDR3. This chain's CDR3 is CASSFRNRGRGGYTF. CDR3 DNA: TGTGCCAGCAGTTTTCGAAACAGGGGGAGGGGTGGCTACACCTTC.